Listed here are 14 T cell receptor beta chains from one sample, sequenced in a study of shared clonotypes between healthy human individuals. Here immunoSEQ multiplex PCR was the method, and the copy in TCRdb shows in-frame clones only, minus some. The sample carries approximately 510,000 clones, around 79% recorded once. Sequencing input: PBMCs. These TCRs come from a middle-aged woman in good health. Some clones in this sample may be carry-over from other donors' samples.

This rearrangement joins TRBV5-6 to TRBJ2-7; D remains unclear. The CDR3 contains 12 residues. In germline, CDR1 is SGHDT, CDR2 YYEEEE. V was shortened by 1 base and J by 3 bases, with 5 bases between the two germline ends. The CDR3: CASSLSGYEQYF. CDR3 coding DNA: TGTGCCAGCAGCTTGTCCGGCTACGAGCAGTACTTC.

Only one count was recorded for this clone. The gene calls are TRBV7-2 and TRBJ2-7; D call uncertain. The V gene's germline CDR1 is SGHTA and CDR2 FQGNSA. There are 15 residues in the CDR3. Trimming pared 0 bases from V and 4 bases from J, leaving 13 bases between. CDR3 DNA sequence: TGTGCCAGCAGCTTAGCCGCAGGCTATTCGTACGAGCAGTACTTC. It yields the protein CASSLAAGYSYEQYF. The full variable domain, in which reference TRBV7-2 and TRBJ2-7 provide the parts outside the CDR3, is GAGVSQSPSNKVTEKGKDVELRCDPISGHTALYWYRQSLGQGLEFLIYFQGNSAPDKSGLPSDRFSAERTGGSVSTLTIQRTQQEDSAVYLCASSLAAGYSYEQYFGPGTRLTVT.

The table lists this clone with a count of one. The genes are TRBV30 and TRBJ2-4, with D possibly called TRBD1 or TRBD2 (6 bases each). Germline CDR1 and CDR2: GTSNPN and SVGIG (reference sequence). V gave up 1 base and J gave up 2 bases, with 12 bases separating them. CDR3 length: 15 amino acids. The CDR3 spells CAWSARGGTKNIQYF. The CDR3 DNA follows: TGTGCCTGGAGTGCGCGAGGGGGGACCAAAAACATTCAGTACTTC.

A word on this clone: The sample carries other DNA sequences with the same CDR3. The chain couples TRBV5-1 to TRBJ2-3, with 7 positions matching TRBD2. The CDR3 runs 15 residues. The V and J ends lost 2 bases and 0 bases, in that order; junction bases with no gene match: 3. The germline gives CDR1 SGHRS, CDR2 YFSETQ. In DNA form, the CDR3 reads TGCGCCAGCAGCTTAATAGCGGGTAGCACAGATACGCAGTATTTT. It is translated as CASSLIAGSTDTQYF.

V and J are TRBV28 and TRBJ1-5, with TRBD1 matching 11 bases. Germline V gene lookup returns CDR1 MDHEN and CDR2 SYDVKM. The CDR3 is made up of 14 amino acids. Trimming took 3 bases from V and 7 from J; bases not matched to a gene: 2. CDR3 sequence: CASSFGTGGQPQHF. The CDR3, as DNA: TGTGCCAGCAGTTTCGGGACAGGGGGACAGCCCCAGCATTTT.

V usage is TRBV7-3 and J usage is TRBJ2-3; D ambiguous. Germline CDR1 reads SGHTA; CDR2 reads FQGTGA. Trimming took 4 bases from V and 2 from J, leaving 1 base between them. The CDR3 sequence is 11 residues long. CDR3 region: CASSSTDTQYF. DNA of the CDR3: TGTGCCAGCAGCTCCACAGATACGCAGTATTTT.

Here the CDR3 reads CASSLEGTGRTLAKNIQYF. As DNA, the CDR3 is TGTGCCAGCAGTTTAGAAGGGACAGGGCGTACCTTAGCCAAAAACATTCAGTACTTC. This sequence joins TRBV28 and TRBJ2-4; 9 bases are a match to TRBD1. Germline V gene sequence: CDR1 MDHEN, CDR2 SYDVKM. V trimming: 2 bases; J trimming: 0 bases; junction bases outside the gene matches: 11. The CDR3 is 19 residues long.

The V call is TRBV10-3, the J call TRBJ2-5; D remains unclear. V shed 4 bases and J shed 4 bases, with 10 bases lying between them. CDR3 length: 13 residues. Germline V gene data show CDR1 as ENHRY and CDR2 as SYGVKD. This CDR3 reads CAISAEAVETQYF. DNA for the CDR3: TGTGCCATCAGTGCCGAAGCTGTAGAGACCCAGTACTTC.

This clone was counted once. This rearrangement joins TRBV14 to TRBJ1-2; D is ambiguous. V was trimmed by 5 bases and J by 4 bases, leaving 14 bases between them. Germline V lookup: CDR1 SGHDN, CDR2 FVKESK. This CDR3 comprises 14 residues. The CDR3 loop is CASSVNVVGYGYTF. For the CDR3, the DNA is TGTGCCAGCAGCGTGAATGTGGTCGGCTATGGCTACACCTTC.

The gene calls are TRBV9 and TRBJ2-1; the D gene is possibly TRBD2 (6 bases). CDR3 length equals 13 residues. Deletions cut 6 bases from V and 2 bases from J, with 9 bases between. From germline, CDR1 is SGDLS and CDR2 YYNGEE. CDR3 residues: CASTAGTYNEQFF. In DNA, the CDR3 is TGTGCCAGCACGGCGGGGACCTACAATGAGCAGTTCTTC. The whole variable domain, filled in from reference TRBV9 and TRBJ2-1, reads DSGVTQTPKHLITATGQRVTLRCSPRSGDLSVYWYQQSLDQGLQFLIQYYNGEERAKGNILERFSAQQFPDLHSELNLSSLELGDSALYFCASTAGTYNEQFFGPGTRLTVL.

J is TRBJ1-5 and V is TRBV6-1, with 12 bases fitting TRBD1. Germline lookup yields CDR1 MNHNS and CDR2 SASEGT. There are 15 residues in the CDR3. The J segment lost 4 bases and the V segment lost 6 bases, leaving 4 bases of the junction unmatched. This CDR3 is CASSWGQGANQPQHF. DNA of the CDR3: TGTGCCAGCAGCTGGGGACAGGGGGCGAATCAGCCCCAGCATTTT.

The CDR3 DNA reads as TGCGCCAGCAGCTTGTCCGGGACAGGCCTCGAAAAACTGTTTTTT. Translating it yields CASSLSGTGLEKLFF. The chain couples TRBV5-1 to TRBJ1-4; 8 bases fit TRBD1. V was clipped by 1 base and J by 8 bases; unmatched bases: 7. The CDR3 length is 15 residues. Germline assignment: CDR1 SGHRS and CDR2 YFSETQ.

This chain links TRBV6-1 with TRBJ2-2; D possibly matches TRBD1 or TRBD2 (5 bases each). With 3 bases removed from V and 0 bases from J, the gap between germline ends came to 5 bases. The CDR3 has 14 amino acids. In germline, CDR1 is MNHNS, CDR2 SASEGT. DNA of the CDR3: TGTGCCAGCAGTGAGGGACCGAACACCGGGGAGCTGTTTTTT. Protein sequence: CASSEGPNTGELFF.

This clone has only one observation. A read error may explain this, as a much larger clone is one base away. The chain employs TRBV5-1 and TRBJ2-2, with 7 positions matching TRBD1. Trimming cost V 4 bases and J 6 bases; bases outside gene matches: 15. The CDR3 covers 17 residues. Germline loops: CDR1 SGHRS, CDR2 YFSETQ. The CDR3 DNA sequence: TGCGCCAGCAGCCCAGGACCTCAGGGGGTTGGGGCCGGGGAGCTGTTTTTT. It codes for CASSPGPQGVGAGELFF.